This record concerns one T cell receptor beta chain sequence. Its matching antigen is unknown. This entry is derived from a study of cytomegalovirus exposure and HLA in healthy donors. Study results and caveats: An apparent linkage of common viral pathogens to several of the most significant clusters emerged in a later analysis. Judged likely to be a sequencing artifact was a cluster of highly shared sequence variants. The availability of immune exposure information extended only to CMV serostatus. A later look showed TCR association rates differing by HLA locus, highest for DRB1 and lowest for HLA-C.

Amplification used 60 Vbeta primers and 13 Jbeta primers. Only in-frame clones appear in the TCRdb table, and some are missing; sequencing was by immunoSEQ multiplex PCR. There are approximately 160,000 clones in the sample; more than 75% occur only once, and 1.5% lies in the top ten. The germline V gene encodes CDR1 SGHRS and CDR2 YFSETQ. V lost 4 bases to trimming and J lost 5 bases; unmatched junction nucleotides: 6. CDR3 size: 15 residues. The clonotype originates from a girl aged 10 to 17 in good health and CMV-seropositive. J is TRBJ2-3 and V is TRBV5-1; 11 nucleotides line up with TRBD1. The sequenced sample consisted of PBMCs. The chain's CDR3 is CASSPRTGGEDTQYF. CDR3 DNA sequence: TGCGCCAGCAGCCCTCGGACAGGGGGCGAAGATACGCAGTATTTT.